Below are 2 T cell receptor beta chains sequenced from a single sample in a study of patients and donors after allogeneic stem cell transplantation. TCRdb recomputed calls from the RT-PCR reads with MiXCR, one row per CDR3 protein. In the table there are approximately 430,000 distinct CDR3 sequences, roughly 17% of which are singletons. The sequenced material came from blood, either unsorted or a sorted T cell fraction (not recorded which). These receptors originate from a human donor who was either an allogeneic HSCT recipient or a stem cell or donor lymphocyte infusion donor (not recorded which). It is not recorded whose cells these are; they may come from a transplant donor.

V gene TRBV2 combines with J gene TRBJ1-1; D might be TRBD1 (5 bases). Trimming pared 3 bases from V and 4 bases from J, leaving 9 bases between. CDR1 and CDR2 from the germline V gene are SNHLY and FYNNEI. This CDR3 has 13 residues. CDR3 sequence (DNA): TGTGCCAGCAGTGAGCCGGGGACCACTGAAGCTTTCTTT. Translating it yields CASSEPGTTEAFF.

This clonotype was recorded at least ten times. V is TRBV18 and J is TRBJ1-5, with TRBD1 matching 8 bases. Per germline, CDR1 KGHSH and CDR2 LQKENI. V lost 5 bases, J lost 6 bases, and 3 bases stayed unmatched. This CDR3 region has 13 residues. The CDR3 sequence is CASSRDRSQPQHF. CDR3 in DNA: TGTGCCAGCTCAAGGGACAGGTCTCAGCCCCAGCATTTT.